The T cell receptor beta chain under discussion was sequenced for a study of T cell responses to AZD1222 COVID-19 vaccine. Germline CDR1 reads SEHNR; CDR2 reads FQNEAQ (reference sequence). There are 16 residues in the CDR3. V lost 2 bases, J lost 4 bases, and 17 bases lay in between. The study's findings and limits: Spike as a whole was targeted by vaccine-associated CD4 TCRs, dominant at 160-218 and 743-854. With two AZD1222 doses given, Spike-specific TCR breadth and depth both rose. In a largely white British group with more females than males, clonal diversity was possibly underestimated.

Worth noting for this clone: Its antigen is unknown.

The protocol was immunoSEQ multiplex PCR, while the TCRdb copy is restricted to in-frame clones and leaves out a portion. The data show roughly 150,000 clones, under 95% seen once. The sample was peripheral blood, taken on day 0 of AZD1222 vaccination. The receptor's source is an adult in good health. This chain links TRBV7-9 with TRBJ2-5; D gene ambiguous. The CDR3 spells CASSLSNFALPETQYF. The CDR3, as DNA: TGTGCCAGCAGCTTATCCAATTTCGCGCTACCAGAGACCCAGTACTTC.